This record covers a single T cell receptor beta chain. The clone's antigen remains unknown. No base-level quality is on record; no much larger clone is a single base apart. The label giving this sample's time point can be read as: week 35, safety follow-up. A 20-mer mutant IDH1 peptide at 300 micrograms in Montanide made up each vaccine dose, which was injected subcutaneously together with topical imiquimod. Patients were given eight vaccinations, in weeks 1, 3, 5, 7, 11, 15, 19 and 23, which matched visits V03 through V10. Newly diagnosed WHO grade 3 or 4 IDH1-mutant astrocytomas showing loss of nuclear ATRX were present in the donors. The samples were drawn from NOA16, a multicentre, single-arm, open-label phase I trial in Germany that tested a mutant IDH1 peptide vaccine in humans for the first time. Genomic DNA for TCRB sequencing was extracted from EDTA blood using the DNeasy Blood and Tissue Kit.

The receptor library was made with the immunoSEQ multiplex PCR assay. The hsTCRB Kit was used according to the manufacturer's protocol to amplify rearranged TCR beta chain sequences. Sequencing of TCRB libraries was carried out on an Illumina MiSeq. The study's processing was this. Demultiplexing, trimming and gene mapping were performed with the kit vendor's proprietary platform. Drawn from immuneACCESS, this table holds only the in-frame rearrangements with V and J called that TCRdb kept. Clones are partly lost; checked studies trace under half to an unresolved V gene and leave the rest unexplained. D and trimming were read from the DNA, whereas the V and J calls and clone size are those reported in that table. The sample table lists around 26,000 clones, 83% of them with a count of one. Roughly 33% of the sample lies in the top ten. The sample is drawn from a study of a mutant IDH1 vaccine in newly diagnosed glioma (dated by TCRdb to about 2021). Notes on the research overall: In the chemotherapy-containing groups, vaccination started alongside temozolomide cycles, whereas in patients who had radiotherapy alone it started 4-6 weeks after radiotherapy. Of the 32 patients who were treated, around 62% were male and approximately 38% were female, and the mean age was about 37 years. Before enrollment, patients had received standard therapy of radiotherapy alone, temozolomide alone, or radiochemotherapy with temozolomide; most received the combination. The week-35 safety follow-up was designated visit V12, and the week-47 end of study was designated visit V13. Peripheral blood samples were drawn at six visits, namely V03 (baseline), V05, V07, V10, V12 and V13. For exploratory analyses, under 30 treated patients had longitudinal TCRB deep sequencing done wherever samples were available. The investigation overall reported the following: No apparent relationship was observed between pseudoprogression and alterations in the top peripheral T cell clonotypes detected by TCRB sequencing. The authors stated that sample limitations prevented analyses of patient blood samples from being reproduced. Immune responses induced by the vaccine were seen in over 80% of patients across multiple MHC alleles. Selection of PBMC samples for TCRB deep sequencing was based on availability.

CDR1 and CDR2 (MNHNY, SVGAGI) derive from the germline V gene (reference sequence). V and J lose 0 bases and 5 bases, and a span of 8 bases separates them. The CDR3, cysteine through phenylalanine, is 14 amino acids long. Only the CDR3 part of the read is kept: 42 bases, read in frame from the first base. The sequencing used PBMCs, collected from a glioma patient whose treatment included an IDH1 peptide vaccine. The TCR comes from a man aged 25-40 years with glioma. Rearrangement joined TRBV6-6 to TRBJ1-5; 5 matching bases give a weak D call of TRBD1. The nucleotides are TGTGCCAGCAGTTACTCGACAGATTATCAGCCCCAGCATTTT. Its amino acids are CASSYSTDYQPQHF.